The T cell receptor beta chain described here comes from a study of blood T cell repertoires in COVID-19. Sequencing was performed with immunoSEQ multiplex PCR; in TCRdb, only in-frame clones are kept and a portion is missing. The sample includes 100,000 to 150,000 clones, around 83% of them seen just once. Germline CDR1 reads SGHTA; CDR2 reads FQGNSA. Trimming shortened V by 1 base and J by 5 bases, and 8 bases separated the two germline ends. The CDR3 sequence is 13 residues long. This clonotype was sampled from a man older than 75 with active or convalescent COVID-19. The sample comprised peripheral blood. J is TRBJ2-5 and V is TRBV7-2; tentative D call: TRBD1 (6 bases). CDR3 protein: CASSLGTGETQYF. The DNA for the CDR3 is TGTGCCAGCAGCTTAGGTACAGGGGAGACCCAGTACTTC.